The 10 T cell receptor beta chains below all came from one sample that was sequenced in a study of blood T cells in healthy people across ages (dated by TCRdb to between 2014 and 2016). The protocol used for the library was 5' RACE. For sequencing, an Illumina HiSeq 2500 was employed. A second PCR of about 7 to 12 cycles was performed with a sample-barcoded 5' primer and a J-beta primer mix. TCRdb reprocessed the public reads (quality trimming at Q25 with fastp, clone calling with MiXCR) and kept in-frame beta chains. Every entry covers one CDR3 protein and lists the most common genes and DNA from its rows. This sample is represented by around 1,000,000 distinct CDR3 sequences; 35% to 40% of them were singletons. The biggest ten clones account for 10% to 15% of the sample. The specimen was blood. The receptors were gathered from a man in his late teens or twenties in good health.

This clonotype was counted a few times. The genes are TRBV9 and TRBJ2-3; D is uncertain. Trimming took off 4 bases at V and 4 bases at J, with 16 bases between the two ends. Germline V CDR1 and CDR2: SGDLS, YYNGEE. The CDR3 runs to 15 residues. CDR3 in amino acids: CASSPRPIAADTQYF. The CDR3 bases are TGTGCCAGCAGCCCGCGACCAATCGCGGCAGATACGCAGTATTTT.

This clonotype was counted a few times. The chain recombines TRBV4-2 with TRBJ2-5; D is unclear. The CDR3 is 14 amino acids. Germline CDR1 is LGHNA and CDR2 is YNFKEQ. The V gene lost 0 bases and the J gene lost 5 bases, with 10 bases spanning the gap. DNA of the CDR3: TGTGCCAGCAGCCAAGATGTCGCCAGGGAGACCCAGTACTTC. This gives the protein CASSQDVARETQYF.

There are a few counts of this clonotype. The CDR3 loop is CASSFGRVGNEQYF. The CDR3 bases are TGTGCCAGCAGTTTTGGAAGAGTGGGGAATGAGCAGTACTTC. This chain connects TRBV12-3 or TRBV12-4 to TRBJ2-7, with unresolved D. V was pared by 3 bases and J by 7 bases, with 16 bases between. CDR3 size: 14 residues.

This clonotype was found many times. This chain connects TRBV20-1 to TRBJ1-4; a possible D gene is TRBD1 (5 bases). The CDR3 is made up of 14 amino acids. Germline CDR1 is DFQATT and CDR2 is SNEGSKA (reference sequence). With 0 bases removed from V and 5 bases from J, the gap between germline ends came to 10 bases. The CDR3 sequence is CSAREAGGNEKLFF. In DNA form, the CDR3 reads TGCAGTGCTAGAGAGGCCGGGGGGAATGAAAAACTGTTTTTT.

The chain employs TRBV12-3 or TRBV12-4 and TRBJ1-5, with TRBD1 identical over 7 bases. Trimming took 6 bases from V and 6 from J; bases not matched to a gene: 8. The CDR3 contains 14 residues. DNA of the CDR3: TGTGCCAGCAGCACGAACAGGGGAGGTCAGCCCCAGCATTTT. Translated, it gives CASSTNRGGQPQHF.

The gene calls are TRBV5-1 and TRBJ2-5; 9 nucleotides agree with TRBD1. The V segment lost 6 bases and the J segment 2 bases; nucleotides outside the gene matches: 11. This CDR3 is 16 amino acids long. Germline V gene sequence: CDR1 SGHRS, CDR2 YFSETQ. This CDR3 reads CASTQEWDRDQETQYF. The CDR3 DNA reads TGCGCCAGCACCCAGGAGTGGGACAGGGATCAAGAGACCCAGTACTTC.

As for this clonotype: One end of the junction fails to match germline, which may point to a read error. The rearrangement links TRBV20-1 to TRBJ2-1, with a possible D match to TRBD2 (6 bases). Germline-derived CDR1 and CDR2 are DFQATT and SNEGSKA (reference sequence). This CDR3 is built from 14 residues. The DNA for the CDR3 is TGCAGTGCTAGGGGTGCGGGAAGATACAATGAGCGGTTCTTC. This sequence encodes CSARGAGRYNERFF.

This clonotype has more than one count but fewer than ten. V is TRBV4-1 and J is TRBJ1-1; 7 bases are a match to TRBD1. CDR3 length equals 16 residues. CDR1 MGHRA and CDR2 YSYEKL come from the germline V gene. V was pared by 9 bases and J by 0 bases, with 13 bases of the junction left unmatched. CDR3 region: CASSRAGGQLNTEAFF. The CDR3 DNA reads as TGCGCCAGTTCCAGGGCCGGGGGACAGCTGAACACTGAAGCTTTCTTT.

This clonotype was observed a handful of times. J is TRBJ2-3 and V is TRBV27; a weak D match, TRBD2 (5 bases). This CDR3 has 13 residues. Trimming cost V 5 bases and J 5 bases, with 11 bases left between them. The V gene's germline CDR1 is MNHEY and CDR2 SMNVEV (reference sequence). The CDR3 region is CASSPISEDTQYF. DNA for the CDR3: TGTGCCAGCAGTCCAATTAGCGAAGATACGCAGTATTTT.

The chain has TRBV7-3 and TRBJ2-7; D perhaps matches TRBD1 (6 bases). Trimming removed 5 bases at V and 3 bases at J, with 11 bases between. Germline loops: CDR1 SGHTA, CDR2 FQGTGA. The CDR3 length is 13 residues. The DNA of the CDR3 is TGTGCCAGCAGCGTTTTAGGGGGCTACGAGCAGTACTTC. This gives the protein CASSVLGGYEQYF.